The source of this T cell receptor (beta chain) is a study of T cells in Graves' hyperthyroidism and ophthalmopathy. Notes on the study in general: A model of 13 V-J features distinguished ophthalmopathy from stable hyperthyroidism.

Graves' hyperthyroidism qualified as stable when ophthalmopathy did not progress within 18 months. Newly diagnosed hyperthyroidism, duration under 2 months, in patients aged 18 to 65. This clonotype was counted many times. Its cognate antigen is unknown. TCR beta CDR3 regions were amplified from RNA. During a first-round RT-PCR of the TCR CDR3, the HTBI primer set was used. A single record per CDR3 protein comes from TCRdb applying MiXCR to the multiplex PCR reads. The sample comprises about 400,000 distinct CDR3 sequences, 15% to 18% of which are singletons, and 13% to 15% rests with the top ten. The V gene's germline CDR1 is SGHRS and CDR2 YFSETQ. V trimming: 0 bases; J trimming: 2 bases; junction bases outside the gene matches: 5. The CDR3 loop spans 16 amino acids.

The source is a young woman with Graves' hyperthyroidism. The sample comprised blood. The gene calls are TRBV5-1 and TRBJ2-7; 10 nucleotides line up with TRBD2. CDR3 in DNA: TGCGCCAGCAGCTTGGTAGGACTAGCGGCTACCTACGAGCAGTACTTC. This sequence encodes CASSLVGLAATYEQYF.